What follows are 21 T cell receptor beta chains derived from one specimen sequenced in a study of blood T cell repertoires in COVID-19. Clones were read by immunoSEQ multiplex PCR, and TCRdb kept only the in-frame ones, dropping some. The sample carries about 97,000 clones, approximately 81% recorded once. The sequenced sample consisted of peripheral blood. Receptors originate from a woman in her seventies with active or convalescent COVID-19.

The chain uses TRBV29-1 and TRBJ1-2; maybe TRBD1 (5 bases). The CDR3 length is 12 residues. CDR1 is SQVTM and CDR2 is ANQGSEA in the germline V gene. Trimming pared 7 bases from V and 5 bases from J, leaving 14 bases between. As DNA, the CDR3 is TGCAGCGCCCCCACCGACAGTTATGGCTACACCTTC. It translates to CSAPTDSYGYTF.

This clone has just a few counts. This chain uses TRBV15 with TRBJ2-1; 9 nucleotides match TRBD2. The V segment lost 0 bases and the J segment 8 bases; nucleotides outside the gene matches: 5. Germline V gene lookup returns CDR1 LNHNV and CDR2 YYDKDF (reference sequence). The CDR3 is made up of 15 amino acids. The CDR3: CATSRDSGSKHEQFF. For the CDR3, the DNA is TGTGCCACCAGCAGAGATAGCGGGAGTAAGCATGAGCAGTTCTTC. Looking up the rest from reference TRBV15 and TRBJ2-1 gives the full variable domain: DAMVIQNPRYQVTQFGKPVTLSCSQTLNHNVMYWYQQKSSQAPKLLFHYYDKDFNNEADTPDNFQSRRPNTSFCFLDIRSPGLGDTAMYLCATSRDSGSKHEQFFGPGTRLTVL.

This sequence joins TRBV11-2 and TRBJ1-2; D is uncertain. The CDR3 sequence is 15 residues long. Per the germline V gene, CDR1 is SGHAT and CDR2 is FQNNGV. V lost 1 base and J 4 bases, leaving 13 bases between the germline ends. Here the CDR3 reads CASSLVSDGIYGYTF. The CDR3 DNA is TGTGCCAGCAGCTTAGTTAGCGACGGGATCTATGGCTACACCTTC.

The chain employs TRBV21-1 and TRBJ1-1; the table's D call, TRBD1, was not checked against the DNA. TRBV21-1 is flagged as a pseudogene. The CDR3 has 15 residues. CDR3 nucleotide sequence: TGTGCCAGCAGCAGCTCAGGGGAGATGAACACTGAAGCTTTCTTT. This sequence encodes CASSSSGEMNTEAFF.

This sequence joins TRBV30 and TRBJ2-1; TRBD2 aligns across 7 bases. Germline CDR1 and CDR2: GTSNPN and SVGIG (reference sequence). The CDR3 contains 12 residues. V was pared by 2 bases and J by 8 bases, with 3 bases of the junction left unmatched. The chain's CDR3 is CAWSLAGDEQFF. The CDR3 DNA is TGTGCCTGGAGTTTAGCGGGCGATGAGCAGTTCTTC.

The CDR3 here is CASSRDRGWETQYF. The DNA of the CDR3 is TGTGCCAGCAGTCGGGACAGGGGTTGGGAGACCCAGTACTTC. The V gene is TRBV28, the J gene TRBJ2-5; 10 bases line up with TRBD1. With V trimmed by 5 bases and J by 5 bases, 5 bases remained unmatched. Germline values: CDR1 MDHEN, CDR2 SYDVKM. CDR3 length: 14 amino acids.

This clone has a single count. The rearrangement joins TRBV18 to TRBJ2-1; 10 nucleotides align to TRBD2. V was pared by 5 bases and J by 7 bases, with 17 bases of the junction left unmatched. This CDR3 comprises 18 residues. CDR1 KGHSH and CDR2 LQKENI come from the germline V gene. The DNA of the CDR3 is TGTGCCAGCTCATCAAAGCAGCGGGAGGGCCTAATATATAATGAGCAGTTCTTC. This codes for CASSSKQREGLIYNEQFF.

This rearrangement joins TRBV5-6 to TRBJ2-5; no clear D. The CDR3 consists of 14 residues. V was cut by 0 bases and J by 2 bases, with 8 bases left in between. CDR1 and CDR2 (germline): SGHDT, YYEEEE. The CDR3 loop is CASSLVAAQETQYF. Written as DNA, the CDR3 is TGTGCCAGCAGCTTGGTTGCGGCACAAGAGACCCAGTACTTC.

The rearrangement links TRBV4-1 to TRBJ1-1; tentative D call: TRBD1 (6 bases). CDR1 is MGHRA, CDR2 YSYEKL, per germline. The CDR3 is made up of 16 amino acids. The V and J ends lost 4 bases and 2 bases respectively, with 17 bases between them. In DNA form, the CDR3 reads TGCGCCAGCAGCCCTTACGGGACAACGAAAAACACTGAAGCTTTCTTT. Its protein is CASSPYGTTKNTEAFF.

V gene TRBV24-1 combines with J gene TRBJ2-1; TRBD1 aligns across 11 bases. This CDR3 region has 17 residues. From germline, CDR1 is KGHDR and CDR2 SFDVKD. V trimming: 2 bases; J trimming: 7 bases; junction bases outside the gene matches: 9. CDR3 sequence: CATSDSGGDRGRNEQFF. The CDR3 nucleotides are TGTGCCACCAGTGATTCCGGGGGGGACAGGGGGAGGAATGAGCAGTTCTTC.

The chain couples TRBV11-3 to TRBJ2-5; TRBD1 matches at 9 bases. Per germline, CDR1 SGHNT and CDR2 YENEEA. The CDR3 loop spans 16 amino acids. V dropped 4 bases and J dropped 4; count of bases not matched to a gene: 10. The CDR3 nucleotides read TGTGCCAGCAGCTCCTCCAGACAGGGGGTGGGAGAGACCCAGTACTTC. The encoded protein is CASSSSRQGVGETQYF.

The table lists this clone with a few counts. This sequence joins TRBV7-2 and TRBJ1-1, with D unresolved. The CDR3 is 13 residues long. Trimming took off 4 bases at V and 5 bases at J, with 11 bases between the two ends. The germline V gene encodes CDR1 SGHTA and CDR2 FQGNSA. The CDR3 here is CASSSIPETEAFF. The CDR3 nucleotides read TGTGCCAGCAGCTCTATACCTGAAACTGAAGCTTTCTTT.

J is TRBJ1-1 and V is TRBV18; D ambiguous. This CDR3 comprises 13 residues. V was cut by 2 bases and J by 4 bases, with 8 bases left in between. Per germline, CDR1 KGHSH and CDR2 LQKENI. CDR3 in amino acids: CASSPTYGTEAFF. CDR3 coding DNA: TGTGCCAGCTCACCAACGTACGGCACTGAAGCTTTCTTT.

V and J are TRBV6-5 and TRBJ2-5; TRBD2 agrees at 9 bases. Germline V gene data show CDR1 as MNHEY and CDR2 as SVGAGI. V lost 2 bases, J lost 5 bases, and 3 bases stayed unmatched. There are 14 residues in the CDR3. CDR3 amino acids: CASSYVAGEETQYF. Here the CDR3 DNA reads TGTGCCAGCAGTTACGTAGCGGGAGAGGAGACCCAGTACTTC.

The chain recombines TRBV28 with TRBJ1-5; 7 positions match TRBD1. This CDR3 comprises 15 residues. V trimming: 5 bases; J trimming: 4 bases; junction bases outside the gene matches: 8. The germline CDR1 and CDR2 sequences are MDHEN and SYDVKM. This chain's CDR3 is CASSKTGVGNQPQHF. CDR3 DNA sequence: TGTGCCAGCAGTAAAACAGGGGTAGGAAATCAGCCCCAGCATTTT.

V and J are TRBV5-1 and TRBJ2-3; the match to TRBD2 covers 9 bases. Per germline, CDR1 SGHRS and CDR2 YFSETQ. The CDR3 extends over 16 amino acids. Trimming removed 4 bases from V and 1 base from J; junction bases left unmatched: 7. The DNA for the CDR3 is TGCGCCAGCAGCCTGAGGGTAGCGGGAGGCACAGATACGCAGTATTTT. It codes for CASSLRVAGGTDTQYF.

This sequence joins TRBV5-4 and TRBJ1-3; maybe TRBD1 (6 bases). The CDR3 is 14 residues long. V lost 0 bases to trimming and J lost 2 bases, with 6 bases between them. Germline lookup yields CDR1 SGHNT and CDR2 YYREEE (reference sequence). The chain's CDR3 is CASSLAGAGNTIYF. The CDR3 DNA sequence: TGTGCCAGCAGCTTGGCAGGGGCTGGAAACACCATATATTTT.

The chain combines TRBV5-5 with TRBJ1-4, with 9 bases identical to TRBD1. Trimming took 4 bases from V and 7 from J; bases not matched to a gene: 8. This CDR3 region has 15 residues. CDR1 SGHKS and CDR2 YYEKEE come from the germline V gene (reference sequence). The CDR3 reads CASSPGGTGIEKLFF. In DNA, the CDR3 is TGTGCCAGCAGCCCGGGAGGGACAGGGATTGAAAAACTGTTTTTT.

This chain connects TRBV2 to TRBJ1-5; D is perhaps TRBD1 (5 bases). V lost 4 bases to trimming and J lost 5 bases, with 15 bases between them. This CDR3 spans 15 amino acids. Germline V gene sequence: CDR1 SNHLY, CDR2 FYNNEI. The CDR3 DNA reads TGTGCCAGCAGTGTAGGCGGCGGGGCGGATCAGCCCCAGCATTTT. It codes for CASSVGGGADQPQHF.

This clone occurred a few times. The gene calls are TRBV4-1 and TRBJ1-1; D is ambiguous. There are 15 residues in the CDR3. Deletions cut 2 bases from V and 5 bases from J, with 15 bases between. Germline assignment: CDR1 MGHRA and CDR2 YSYEKL. For the CDR3, the DNA is TGCGCCAGCAGCCAACTCGGGCTCCGGGGTACTGAAGCTTTCTTT. Translation: CASSQLGLRGTEAFF.

V and J are TRBV5-6 and TRBJ2-3, with 10 bases aligning to TRBD2. Trimming at V came to 4 bases and at J to 6 bases, leaving 8 bases not matched to a gene. CDR3 size: 15 residues. The germline CDR1 and CDR2 sequences are SGHDT and YYEEEE. Here the CDR3 DNA reads TGTGCCAGCAGCGCCACCCTAGCGGGGGCGGATACGCAGTATTTT. The encoded protein is CASSATLAGADTQYF.